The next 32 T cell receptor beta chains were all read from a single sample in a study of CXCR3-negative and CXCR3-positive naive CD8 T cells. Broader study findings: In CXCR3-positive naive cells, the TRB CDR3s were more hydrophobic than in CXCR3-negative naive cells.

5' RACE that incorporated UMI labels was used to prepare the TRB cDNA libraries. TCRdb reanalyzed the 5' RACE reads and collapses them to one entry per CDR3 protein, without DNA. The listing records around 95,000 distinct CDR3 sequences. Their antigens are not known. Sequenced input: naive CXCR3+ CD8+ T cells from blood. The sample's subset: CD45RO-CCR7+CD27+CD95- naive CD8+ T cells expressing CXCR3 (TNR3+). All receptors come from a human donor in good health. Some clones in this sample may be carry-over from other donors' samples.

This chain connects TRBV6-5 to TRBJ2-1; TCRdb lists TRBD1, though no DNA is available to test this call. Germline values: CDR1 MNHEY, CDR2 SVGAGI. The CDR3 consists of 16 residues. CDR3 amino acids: CASSYSQGAIYNEQFF.

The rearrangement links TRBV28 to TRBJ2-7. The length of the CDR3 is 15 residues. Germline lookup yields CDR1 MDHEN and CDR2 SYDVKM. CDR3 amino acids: CASKEDTPTGYEQYF. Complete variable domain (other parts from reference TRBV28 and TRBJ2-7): DVKVTQSSRYLVKRTGEKVFLECVQDMDHENMFWYRQDPGLGLRLIYFSYDVKMKEKGDIPEGYSVSREKKERFSLILESASTNQTSMYLCASKEDTPTGYEQYFGPGTRLTVT.

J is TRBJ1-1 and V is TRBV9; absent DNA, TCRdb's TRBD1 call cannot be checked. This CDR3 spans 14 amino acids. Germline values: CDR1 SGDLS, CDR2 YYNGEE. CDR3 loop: CASSVGGGVTEAFF.

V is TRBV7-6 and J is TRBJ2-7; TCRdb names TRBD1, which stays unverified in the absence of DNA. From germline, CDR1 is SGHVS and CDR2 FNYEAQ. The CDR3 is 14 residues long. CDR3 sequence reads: CASSRGTGAGEQYF.

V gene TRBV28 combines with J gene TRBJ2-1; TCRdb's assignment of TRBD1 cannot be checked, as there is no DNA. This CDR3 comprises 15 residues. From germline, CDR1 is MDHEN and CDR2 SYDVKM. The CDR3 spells CASSLVGGAYNEQFF.

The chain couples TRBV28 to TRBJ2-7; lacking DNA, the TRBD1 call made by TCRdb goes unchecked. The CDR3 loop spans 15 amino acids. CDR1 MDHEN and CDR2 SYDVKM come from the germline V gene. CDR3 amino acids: CASTLGKTGRYEQYF.

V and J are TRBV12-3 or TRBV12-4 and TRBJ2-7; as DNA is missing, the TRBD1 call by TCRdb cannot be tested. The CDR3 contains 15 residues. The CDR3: CASSPPGQGAYEQYF.

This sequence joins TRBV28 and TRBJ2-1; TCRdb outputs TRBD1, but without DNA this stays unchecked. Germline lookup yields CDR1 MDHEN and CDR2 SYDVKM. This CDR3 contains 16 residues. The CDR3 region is CASSPLRDRRDNEQFF.

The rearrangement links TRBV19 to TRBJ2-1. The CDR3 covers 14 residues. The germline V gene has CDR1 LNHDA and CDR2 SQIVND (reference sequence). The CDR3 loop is CASSIYDLVREQFF.

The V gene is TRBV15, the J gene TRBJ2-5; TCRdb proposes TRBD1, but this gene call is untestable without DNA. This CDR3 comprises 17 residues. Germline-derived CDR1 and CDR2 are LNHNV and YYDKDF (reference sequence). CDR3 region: CATSREMATGALETQYF.

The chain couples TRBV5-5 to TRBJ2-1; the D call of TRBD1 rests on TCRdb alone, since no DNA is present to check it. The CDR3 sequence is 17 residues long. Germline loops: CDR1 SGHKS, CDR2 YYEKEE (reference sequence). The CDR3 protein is CASIPGTFLSSYNEQFF.

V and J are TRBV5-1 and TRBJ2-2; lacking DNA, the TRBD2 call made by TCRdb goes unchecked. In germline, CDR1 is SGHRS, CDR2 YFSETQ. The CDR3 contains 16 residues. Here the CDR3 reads CASSPETSGGAGELFF.

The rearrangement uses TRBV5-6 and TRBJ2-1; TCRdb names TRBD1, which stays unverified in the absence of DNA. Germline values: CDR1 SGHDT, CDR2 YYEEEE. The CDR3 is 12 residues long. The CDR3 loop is CASSETAYEQYF. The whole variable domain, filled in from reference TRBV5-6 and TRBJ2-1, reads DAGVTQSPTHLIKTRGQQVTLRCSPKSGHDTVSWYQQALGQGPQFIFQYYEEEERQRGNFPDRFSGHQFPNYSSELNVNALLLGDSALYLCASSETAYEQYFGPGTRLTVL.

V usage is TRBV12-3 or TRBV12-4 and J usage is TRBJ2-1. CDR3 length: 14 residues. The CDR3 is CASSLDGGYNEQFF.

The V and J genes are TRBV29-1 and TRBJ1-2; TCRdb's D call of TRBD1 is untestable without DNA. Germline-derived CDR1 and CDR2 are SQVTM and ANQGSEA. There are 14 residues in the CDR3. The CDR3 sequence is CSVEPGQGGYGYTF.

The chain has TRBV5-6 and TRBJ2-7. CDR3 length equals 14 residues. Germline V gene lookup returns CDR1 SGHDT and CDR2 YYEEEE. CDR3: CASSFGEGTYEQYF.

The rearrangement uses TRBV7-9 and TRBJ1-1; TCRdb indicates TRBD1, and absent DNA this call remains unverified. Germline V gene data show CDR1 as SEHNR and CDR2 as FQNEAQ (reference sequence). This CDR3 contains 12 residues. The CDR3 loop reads CANDRGDTEAFF.

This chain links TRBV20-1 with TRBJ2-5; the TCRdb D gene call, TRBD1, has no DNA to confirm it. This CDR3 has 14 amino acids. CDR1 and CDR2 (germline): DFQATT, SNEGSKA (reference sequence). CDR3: CSARDGGRGETQYF.

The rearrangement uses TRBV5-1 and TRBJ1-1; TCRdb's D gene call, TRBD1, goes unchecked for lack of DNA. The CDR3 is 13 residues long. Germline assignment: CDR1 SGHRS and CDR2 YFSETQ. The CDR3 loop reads CASSFWDNTEAFF.

The CDR3 reads CSAPTGVRGNEQFF. The chain uses TRBV29-1 and TRBJ2-1; the TCRdb call, TRBD1, lacks DNA for checking. CDR3 length: 14 residues. The germline gives CDR1 SQVTM, CDR2 ANQGSEA.

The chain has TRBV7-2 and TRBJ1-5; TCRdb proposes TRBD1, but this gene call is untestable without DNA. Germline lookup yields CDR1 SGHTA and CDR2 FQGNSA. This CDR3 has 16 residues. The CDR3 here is CASSNFDRAPNQPQHF.

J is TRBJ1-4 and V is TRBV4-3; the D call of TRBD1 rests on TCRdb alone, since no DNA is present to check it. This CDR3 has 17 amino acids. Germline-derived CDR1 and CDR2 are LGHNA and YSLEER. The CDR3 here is CASSQDTGDGSNEKLFF.

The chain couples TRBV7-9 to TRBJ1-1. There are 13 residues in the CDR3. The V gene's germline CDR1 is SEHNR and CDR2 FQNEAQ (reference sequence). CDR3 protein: CASSLKSAVEAFF.

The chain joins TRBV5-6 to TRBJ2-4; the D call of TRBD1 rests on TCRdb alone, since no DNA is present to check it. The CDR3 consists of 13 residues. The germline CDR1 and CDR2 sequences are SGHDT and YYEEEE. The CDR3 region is CASSPPGRNIQYF.

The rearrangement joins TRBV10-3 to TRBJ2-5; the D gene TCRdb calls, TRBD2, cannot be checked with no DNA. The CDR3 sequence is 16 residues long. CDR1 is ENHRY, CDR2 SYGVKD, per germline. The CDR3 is CAISEGSGGLGETQYF.

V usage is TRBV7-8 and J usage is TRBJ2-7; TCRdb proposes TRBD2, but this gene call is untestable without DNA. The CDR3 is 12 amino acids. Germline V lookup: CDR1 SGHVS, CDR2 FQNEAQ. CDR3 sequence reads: CASANLLDEQYF.

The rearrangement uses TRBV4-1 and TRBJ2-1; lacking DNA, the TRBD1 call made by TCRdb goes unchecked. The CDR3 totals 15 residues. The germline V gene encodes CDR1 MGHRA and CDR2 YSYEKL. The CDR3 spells CASSQAGTKLDEQFF.

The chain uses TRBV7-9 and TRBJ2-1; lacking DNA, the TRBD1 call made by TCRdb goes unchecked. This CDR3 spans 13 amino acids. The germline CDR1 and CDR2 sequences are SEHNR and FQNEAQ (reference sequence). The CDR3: CASVGRLGNEQFF.

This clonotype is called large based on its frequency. CDR3 sequence: CASSVPGTSVVNEQFF. The chain links TRBV7-8 to TRBJ2-1; TCRdb picks TRBD2, but there is no DNA to check that call. CDR1 and CDR2 from the germline V gene are SGHVS and FQNEAQ. CDR3 length: 16 amino acids.

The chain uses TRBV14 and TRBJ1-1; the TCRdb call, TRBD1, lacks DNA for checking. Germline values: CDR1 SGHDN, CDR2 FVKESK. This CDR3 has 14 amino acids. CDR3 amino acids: CASSPRGPNTEAFF.

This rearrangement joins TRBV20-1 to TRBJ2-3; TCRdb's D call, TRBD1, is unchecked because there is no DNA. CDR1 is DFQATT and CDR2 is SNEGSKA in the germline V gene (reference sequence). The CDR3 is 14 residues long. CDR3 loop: CSGDRGTSTDTQYF.

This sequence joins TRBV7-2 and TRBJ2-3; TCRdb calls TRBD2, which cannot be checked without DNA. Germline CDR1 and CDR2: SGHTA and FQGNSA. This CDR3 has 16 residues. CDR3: CASSSAGTSGDSGQYF.